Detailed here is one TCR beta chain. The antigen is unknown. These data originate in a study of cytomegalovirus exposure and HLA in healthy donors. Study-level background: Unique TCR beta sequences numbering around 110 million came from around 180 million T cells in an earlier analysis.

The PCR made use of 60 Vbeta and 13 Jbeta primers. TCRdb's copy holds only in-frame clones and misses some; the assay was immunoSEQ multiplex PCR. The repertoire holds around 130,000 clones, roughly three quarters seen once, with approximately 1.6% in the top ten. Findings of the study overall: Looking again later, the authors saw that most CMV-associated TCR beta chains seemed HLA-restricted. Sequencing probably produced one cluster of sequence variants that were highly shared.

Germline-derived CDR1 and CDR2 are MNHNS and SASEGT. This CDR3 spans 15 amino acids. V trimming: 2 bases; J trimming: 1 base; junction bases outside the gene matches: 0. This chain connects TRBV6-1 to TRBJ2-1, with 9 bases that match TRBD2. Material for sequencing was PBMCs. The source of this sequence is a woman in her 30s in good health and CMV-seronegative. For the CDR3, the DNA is TGTGCCAGCAGTGAACTAGCGGGGTCCTACAATGAGCAGTTCTTC. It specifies CASSELAGSYNEQFF.